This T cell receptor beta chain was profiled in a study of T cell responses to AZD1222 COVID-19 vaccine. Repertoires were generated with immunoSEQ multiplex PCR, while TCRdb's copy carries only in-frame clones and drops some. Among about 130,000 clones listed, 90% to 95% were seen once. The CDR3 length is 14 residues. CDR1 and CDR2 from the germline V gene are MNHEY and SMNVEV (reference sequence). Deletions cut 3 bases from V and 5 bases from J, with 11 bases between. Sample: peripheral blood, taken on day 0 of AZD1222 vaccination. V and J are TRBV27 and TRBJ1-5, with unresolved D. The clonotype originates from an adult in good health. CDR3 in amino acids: CASSLGRGHQPQHF. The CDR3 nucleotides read TGTGCCAGCAGTTTGGGTCGTGGACATCAGCCCCAGCATTTT.